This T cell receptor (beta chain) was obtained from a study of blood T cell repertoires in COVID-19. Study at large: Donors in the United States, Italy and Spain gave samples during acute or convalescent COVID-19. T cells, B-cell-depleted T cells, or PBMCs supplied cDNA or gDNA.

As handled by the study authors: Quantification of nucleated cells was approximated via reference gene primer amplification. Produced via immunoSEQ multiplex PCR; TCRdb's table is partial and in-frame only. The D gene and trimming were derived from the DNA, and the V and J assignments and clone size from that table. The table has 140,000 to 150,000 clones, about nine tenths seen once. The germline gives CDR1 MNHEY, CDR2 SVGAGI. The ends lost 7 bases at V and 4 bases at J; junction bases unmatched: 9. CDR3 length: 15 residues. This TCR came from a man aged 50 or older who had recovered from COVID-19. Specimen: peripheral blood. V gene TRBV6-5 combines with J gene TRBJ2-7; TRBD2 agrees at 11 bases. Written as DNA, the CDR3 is TGTGCCAGCACCGGGTTGGTAGCGGGGGGGTACGAGCAGTACTTC. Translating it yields CASTGLVAGGYEQYF.